The clone carrying this T cell receptor beta chain was detected once. Repertoires were generated with immunoSEQ multiplex PCR, while TCRdb's copy carries only in-frame clones and drops some. The top ten clones hold around 3% of a sample with fewer than 55,000 clones, 88% of them seen once. The entry originates in a study of blood T cell repertoires in COVID-19. On the study more broadly: Sites across the United States, Italy and Spain contributed samples from acute and convalescent COVID-19.

The CDR3 extends over 14 amino acids. The J segment lost 4 bases and the V segment lost 3 bases, leaving 3 bases of the junction unmatched. In germline, CDR1 is ENHRY, CDR2 SYGVKD. Sequenced: peripheral blood. The chain joins TRBV10-3 to TRBJ2-7; 10 bases align to TRBD1. The clonotype comes from a man aged 45-65 years with active COVID-19. The CDR3 bases are TGTGCCATCAGTGAACGGGGACAGGGGTACGAGCAGTACTTC. It is translated as CAISERGQGYEQYF.